Listed below are T cell receptor beta chains from one sample, sequenced in a study of blood T cell repertoires in COVID-19. TCRdb's table, derived via immunoSEQ multiplex PCR, lists solely in-frame clones and lacks some. Here the sample spans about 200,000 clones, about four fifths being singletons. The specimen sequenced was peripheral blood. The receptors come from an elderly woman with COVID-19, enrolled during active disease. The CDR3 runs from the conserved cysteine through the conserved F or W. D genes are given only for firm matches. The listing skips clone size in some rows; elsewhere it reads once, few, many or a size class.

CDR3 protein: CAIRPGQGEKLFF
CDR3 DNA: TGTGCCATCAGGCCGGGACAGGGGGAAAAACTGTTTTTT
D gene: TRBD1
J gene: TRBJ1-4
V gene: TRBV10-3
clone size: -

CDR3 protein: CASRSAGTAPNTEAFF
CDR3 DNA: TGCGCCAGCAGATCAGCCGGGACAGCACCAAACACTGAAGCTTTCTTT
D gene: TRBD1
J gene: TRBJ1-1
V gene: TRBV5-1
clone size: -

CDR3 protein: CASSPTVRNEKLFF
CDR3 DNA: TGTGCCAGCAGCCCCACAGTCAGGAATGAAAAACTGTTTTTT
D gene: -
J gene: TRBJ1-4
V gene: TRBV6-6
clone size: -

CDR3 protein: CASGPEYSNQPQHF
CDR3 DNA: TGTGCCAGCGGGCCAGAATATAGCAATCAGCCCCAGCATTTT
D gene: -
J gene: TRBJ1-5
V gene: TRBV6-6
clone size: -

CDR3 protein: CATSRERDGGTNEQFF
CDR3 DNA: TGTGCCACCAGCAGAGAAAGGGACGGAGGGACTAATGAGCAGTTCTTC
D gene: -
J gene: TRBJ2-1
V gene: TRBV15
clone size: once

CDR3 protein: CASSPRGGTNEKLFF
CDR3 DNA: TGTGCCAGCTCCCCGAGGGGGGGGACTAATGAAAAACTGTTTTTT
D gene: -
J gene: TRBJ1-4
V gene: TRBV18
clone size: -

CDR3 protein: CASSVVGGDGYTF
CDR3 DNA: TGTGCCAGCAGCGTCGTGGGAGGGGATGGCTACACCTTC
D gene: -
J gene: TRBJ1-2
V gene: TRBV7-2
clone size: -

CDR3 protein: CATSRDPFAGELFF
CDR3 DNA: TGTGCCACCAGCAGAGATCCCTTCGCCGGGGAGCTGTTTTTT
D gene: -
J gene: TRBJ2-2
V gene: TRBV15
clone size: -

CDR3 protein: CASSFSHNEQFF
CDR3 DNA: TGTGCCAGCAGCTTCAGTCACAATGAGCAGTTCTTC
D gene: -
J gene: TRBJ2-1
V gene: TRBV11-3
clone size: -

CDR3 protein: CASRLAATNEKLFF
CDR3 DNA: TGCGCCAGCAGATTGGCTGCAACTAATGAAAAACTGTTTTTT
D gene: -
J gene: TRBJ1-4
V gene: TRBV5-1
clone size: -

CDR3 protein: CASSQNQGEKLFF
CDR3 DNA: TGTGCCAGCAGCCAAAACCAGGGGGAAAAACTGTTTTTT
D gene: -
J gene: TRBJ1-4
V gene: TRBV3-1/TRBV3-2
clone size: few

CDR3 protein: CASSQVGTSGRRREQYF
CDR3 DNA: TGTGCCAGCAGCCAGGTGGGGACTAGCGGGAGAAGGCGGGAGCAGTACTTC
D gene: TRBD2
J gene: TRBJ2-7
V gene: TRBV7-2
clone size: once

CDR3 protein: CASSPPGVWNEQFF
CDR3 DNA: TGTGCCAGCAGCCCGCCGGGGGTGTGGAATGAGCAGTTCTTC
D gene: -
J gene: TRBJ2-1
V gene: TRBV3-1/TRBV3-2
clone size: -

CDR3 protein: CASSLGPRSNQPQHF
CDR3 DNA: TGTGCCAGCAGTTTAGGCCCACGCAGCAATCAGCCCCAGCATTTT
D gene: -
J gene: TRBJ1-5
V gene: TRBV28
clone size: once

CDR3 protein: CASSQERRRRGEKLFF
CDR3 DNA: TGTGCCAGCAGCCAAGAAAGGCGGCGCCGGGGTGAAAAACTGTTTTTT
D gene: -
J gene: TRBJ1-4
V gene: TRBV3-1/TRBV3-2
clone size: -